One and the same sample provided the 10 T cell receptor beta chains below, sequenced in a study of cytomegalovirus exposure and HLA in healthy donors. PCR involved 60 Vbeta and 13 Jbeta primers. Sequencing was performed with immunoSEQ multiplex PCR; in TCRdb, only in-frame clones are kept and a portion is missing. The sample includes roughly 100,000 clones, about 80% of them seen just once. The sample consisted of PBMCs. All receptors derive from a young man in good health and CMV-seropositive.

The rearrangement links TRBV6-6 to TRBJ1-1; D remains unclear. From germline, CDR1 is MNHNY and CDR2 SVGAGI (reference sequence). V lost 3 bases and J 1 base, leaving 12 bases between the germline ends. The CDR3 loop spans 15 amino acids. CDR3 sequence: CASSYLETRNTEAFF. The CDR3, as DNA: TGTGCCAGCAGTTATCTCGAGACTCGGAACACTGAAGCTTTCTTT.

The count of this clone is one. The chain combines TRBV28 with TRBJ2-7, with D perhaps matching TRBD1 (5 bases). The CDR3 extends over 13 amino acids. With 2 bases removed from V and 5 bases from J, the gap between germline ends came to 10 bases. Germline V gives CDR1 MDHEN, CDR2 SYDVKM. The CDR3 DNA reads as TGTGCCAGCAGTTTAGGTCAGGGTAACGAGCAGTACTTC. Amino acids: CASSLGQGNEQYF.

This chain uses TRBV14 with TRBJ1-1; weak D call: TRBD1 (5 bases). Germline CDR1 and CDR2: SGHDN and FVKESK. The CDR3 spans 14 residues. Trimming cost V 4 bases and J 0 bases, with 9 bases left between them. The CDR3 loop reads CASSLTAMNTEAFF. DNA for the CDR3: TGTGCCAGCAGCCTGACAGCCATGAACACTGAAGCTTTCTTT.

This clone was counted only a few times. The genes are TRBV6-1 and TRBJ2-5, with 7 bases that match TRBD2. CDR3 length: 17 amino acids. J lost 5 bases, V lost 1 base, and 13 bases had no gene match. Per germline, CDR1 MNHNS and CDR2 SASEGT. CDR3 sequence (DNA): TGTGCCAGCAGTGAAGTTATGGGGAGGGGCGGCGCGGAGACCCAGTACTTC. Its translation is CASSEVMGRGGAETQYF.

A few counts support this clone. J is TRBJ2-1 and V is TRBV10-3; the D is unclear. This CDR3 is 12 amino acids long. V shed 2 bases and J shed 5 bases, with 4 bases lying between them. Looked up from germline, CDR1 is ENHRY and CDR2 is SYGVKD. CDR3 in amino acids: CAISEIDNEQFF. CDR3 nucleotide sequence: TGTGCCATCAGTGAGATCGACAATGAGCAGTTCTTC.

Written as DNA, the CDR3 is TGCAGCGTAGCGGACGGTCTGGAGCAGTACTTC. Translated: CSVADGLEQYF. The chain joins TRBV29-1 to TRBJ2-7; D is perhaps TRBD2 (5 bases). Germline CDR1 SQVTM, CDR2 ANQGSEA. Trimming left V 6 bases short and J 7 bases short, with 13 bases between. The CDR3 loop spans 11 amino acids.

The chain is built from TRBV6-5 and TRBJ1-2; TRBD1 matches 9 bases. J gave up 8 bases and V 6 bases, and 7 bases lay outside the gene matches. Germline assignment: CDR1 MNHEY and CDR2 SVGAGI. The CDR3 consists of 13 residues. CDR3: CASREDRGWGYTF. The CDR3 region has the DNA TGTGCCAGCAGAGAGGACAGGGGATGGGGCTACACCTTC.

The genes are TRBV9 and TRBJ2-6, with D perhaps TRBD1 (6 bases). Germline values: CDR1 SGDLS, CDR2 YYNGEE. V gave up 0 bases and J gave up 4 bases, with 8 bases separating them. The CDR3 runs 15 residues. For the CDR3, the DNA is TGTGCCAGCAGCGTAGCAGGGGTCGGGGCCAACGTCCTGACTTTC. Protein sequence: CASSVAGVGANVLTF.

The CDR3 here is CASSSLRGNEQFF. DNA of the CDR3: TGTGCCAGCAGTTCGCTCAGGGGAAATGAGCAGTTCTTC. The J gene is TRBJ2-1, the V gene TRBV28; D is perhaps TRBD1 (6 bases). The CDR3 is 13 amino acids. Trimming shortened V by 4 bases and J by 7 bases, and 11 bases separated the two germline ends. Germline values: CDR1 MDHEN, CDR2 SYDVKM.

This clone was seen more than once but under ten times. This rearrangement joins TRBV7-9 to TRBJ2-7, with 7 bases that match TRBD1. The CDR3 has 13 residues. CDR1 is SEHNR, CDR2 FQNEAQ, per germline (reference sequence). V trimming: 4 bases; J trimming: 2 bases; junction bases outside the gene matches: 2. CDR3: CASSYGQAYEQYF. CDR3 coding DNA: TGTGCCAGCAGCTACGGACAGGCCTACGAGCAGTACTTC.